This TCR beta chain was profiled in a study of beta chain features in type 1 diabetes. As every portion of the isolated RNA was reverse transcribed, the sequencing read expressed TCRB transcripts. Only in-frame clones appear in the TCRdb table, and some are missing; sequencing was by immunoSEQ multiplex PCR. The sample has 350,000 to 400,000 clones, about 15% seen once. This clone was recorded a few times. Antigen: not known. Whole-study findings and limits: For type 1 diabetes patients, VDJ junctions showed fewer insertions and more deletions.

This clonotype originated in a young woman in good health. Sequencing was done on a sample of naive CD4+ T cells from blood.

The chain's CDR3 is CSARLGHEQFF. DNA for the CDR3: TGCAGTGCTAGACTGGGGCATGAGCAGTTCTTC. The chain has TRBV20-1 and TRBJ2-1, with a tentative D call TRBD1 (5 bases). This CDR3 has 11 amino acids. V was shortened by 2 bases and J by 8 bases, with 7 bases between the two germline ends. CDR1 is DFQATT, CDR2 SNEGSKA, per germline (reference sequence).